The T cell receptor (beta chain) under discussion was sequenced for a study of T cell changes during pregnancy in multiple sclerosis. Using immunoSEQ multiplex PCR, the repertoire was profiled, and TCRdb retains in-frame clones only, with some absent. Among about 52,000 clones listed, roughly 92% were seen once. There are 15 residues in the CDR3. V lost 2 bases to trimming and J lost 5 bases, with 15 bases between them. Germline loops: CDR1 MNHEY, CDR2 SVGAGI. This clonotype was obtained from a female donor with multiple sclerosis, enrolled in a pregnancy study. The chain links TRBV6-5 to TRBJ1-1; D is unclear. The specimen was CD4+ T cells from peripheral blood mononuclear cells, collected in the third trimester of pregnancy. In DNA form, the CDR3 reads TGTGCCAGCAGTTACAACAGTTTGGATAGGACTGAAGCTTTCTTT. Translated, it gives CASSYNSLDRTEAFF.